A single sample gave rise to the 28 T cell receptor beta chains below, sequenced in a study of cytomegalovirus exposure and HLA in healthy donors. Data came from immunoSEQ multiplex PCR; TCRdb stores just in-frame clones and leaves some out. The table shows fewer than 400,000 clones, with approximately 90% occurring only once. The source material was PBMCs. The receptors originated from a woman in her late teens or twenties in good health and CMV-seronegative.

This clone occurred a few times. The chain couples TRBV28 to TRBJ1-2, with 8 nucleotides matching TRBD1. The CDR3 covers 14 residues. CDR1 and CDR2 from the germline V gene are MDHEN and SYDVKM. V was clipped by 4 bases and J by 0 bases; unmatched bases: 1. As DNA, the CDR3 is TGTGCCAGCAGTTCGACAGGGGCTAACTATGGCTACACCTTC. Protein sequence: CASSSTGANYGYTF.

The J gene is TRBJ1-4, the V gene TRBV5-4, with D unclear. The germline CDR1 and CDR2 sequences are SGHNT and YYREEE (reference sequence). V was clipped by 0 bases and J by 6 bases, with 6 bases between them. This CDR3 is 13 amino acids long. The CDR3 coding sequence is TGTGCCAGCAGCTTGGAGCCGGATGAAAAACTGTTTTTT. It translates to CASSLEPDEKLFF.

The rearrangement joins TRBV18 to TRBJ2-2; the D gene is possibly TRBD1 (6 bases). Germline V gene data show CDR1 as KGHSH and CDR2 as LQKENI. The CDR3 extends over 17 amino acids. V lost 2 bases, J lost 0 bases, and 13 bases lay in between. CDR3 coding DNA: TGTGCCAGCTCACCAAACGCCGCAGGGGCGAACACCGGGGAGCTGTTTTTT. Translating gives CASSPNAAGANTGELFF.

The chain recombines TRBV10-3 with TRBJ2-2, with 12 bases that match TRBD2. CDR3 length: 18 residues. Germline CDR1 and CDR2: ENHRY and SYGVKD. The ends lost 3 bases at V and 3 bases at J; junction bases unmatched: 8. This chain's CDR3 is CAISDLASGRADTGELFF. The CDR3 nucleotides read TGTGCCATCAGTGATCTCGCTAGCGGGAGGGCTGACACCGGGGAGCTGTTTTTT.

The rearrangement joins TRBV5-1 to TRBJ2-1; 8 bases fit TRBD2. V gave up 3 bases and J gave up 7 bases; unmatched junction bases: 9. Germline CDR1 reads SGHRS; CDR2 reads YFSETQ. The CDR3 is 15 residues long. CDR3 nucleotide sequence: TGCGCCAGCAGCTCTGGGAGCGGGAGTGGAAATGAGCAGTTCTTC. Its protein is CASSSGSGSGNEQFF.

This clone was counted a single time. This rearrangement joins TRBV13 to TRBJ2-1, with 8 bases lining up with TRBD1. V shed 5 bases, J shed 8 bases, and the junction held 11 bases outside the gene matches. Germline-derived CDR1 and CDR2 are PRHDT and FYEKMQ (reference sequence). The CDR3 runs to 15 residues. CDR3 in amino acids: CASSRSDRAYDEQFF. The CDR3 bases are TGTGCCAGCAGCCGCTCGGACAGGGCGTACGATGAGCAGTTCTTC.

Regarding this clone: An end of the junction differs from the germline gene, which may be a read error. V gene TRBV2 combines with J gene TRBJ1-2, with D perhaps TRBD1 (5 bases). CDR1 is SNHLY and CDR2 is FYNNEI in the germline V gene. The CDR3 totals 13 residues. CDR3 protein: CASSESREGLKGF. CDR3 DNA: TGTGCCAGCAGTGAATCGAGGGAGGGGCTCAAGGGCTTC.

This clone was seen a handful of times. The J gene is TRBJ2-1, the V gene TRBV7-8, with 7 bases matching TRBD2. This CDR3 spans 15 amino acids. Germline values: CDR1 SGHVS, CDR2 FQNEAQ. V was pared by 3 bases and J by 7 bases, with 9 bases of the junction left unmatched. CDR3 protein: CASSFSGGSGNEQFF. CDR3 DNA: TGTGCCAGCAGCTTTTCGGGCGGGAGTGGGAATGAGCAGTTCTTC.

CDR3 sequence (DNA): TGTGCCAGTAGTATAGTAGGGAGTAACACCGGGGAGCTGTTTTTT. Translation: CASSIVGSNTGELFF. V and J are TRBV19 and TRBJ2-2; D perhaps matches TRBD2 (5 bases). The CDR3 loop spans 15 amino acids. Trimming took off 1 base at V and 2 bases at J, with 8 bases between the two ends. Germline CDR1 reads LNHDA; CDR2 reads SQIVND (reference sequence).

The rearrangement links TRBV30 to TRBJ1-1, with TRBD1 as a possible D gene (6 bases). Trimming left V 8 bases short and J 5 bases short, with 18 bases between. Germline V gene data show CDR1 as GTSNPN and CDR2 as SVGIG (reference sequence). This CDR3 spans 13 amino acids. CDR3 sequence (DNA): TGTGCCGGGAACAAGGGGGAGGGAACTGAAGCTTTCTTT. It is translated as CAGNKGEGTEAFF.

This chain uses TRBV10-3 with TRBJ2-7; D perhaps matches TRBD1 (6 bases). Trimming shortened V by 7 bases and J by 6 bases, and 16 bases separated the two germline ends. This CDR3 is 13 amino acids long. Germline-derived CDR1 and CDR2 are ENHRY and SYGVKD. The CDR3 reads CAINGGQSSEQYF. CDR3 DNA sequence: TGTGCCATCAATGGGGGCCAAAGTAGCGAGCAGTACTTC.

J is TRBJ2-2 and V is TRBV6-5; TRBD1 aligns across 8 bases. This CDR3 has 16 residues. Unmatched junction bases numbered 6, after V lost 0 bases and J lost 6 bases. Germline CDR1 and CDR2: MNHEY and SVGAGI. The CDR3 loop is CASSYSIQGASGELFF. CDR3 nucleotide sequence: TGTGCCAGCAGTTACTCGATCCAGGGGGCGTCCGGGGAGCTGTTTTTT.

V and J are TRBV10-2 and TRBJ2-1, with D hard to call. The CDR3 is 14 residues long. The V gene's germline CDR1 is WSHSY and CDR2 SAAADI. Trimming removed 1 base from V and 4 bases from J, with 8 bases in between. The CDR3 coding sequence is TGCGCCAGCAGTGAGTTTGGCAGTTACAATGAGCAGTTCTTC. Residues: CASSEFGSYNEQFF.

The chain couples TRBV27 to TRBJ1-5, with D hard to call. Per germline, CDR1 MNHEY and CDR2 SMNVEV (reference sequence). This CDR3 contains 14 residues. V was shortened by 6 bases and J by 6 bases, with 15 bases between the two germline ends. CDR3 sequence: CASSPDGLSQPQHF. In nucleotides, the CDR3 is TGTGCCAGCAGCCCCGACGGACTGTCTCAGCCCCAGCATTTT.

The CDR3 coding sequence is TGTGCCAGCAGCCAAGGGGACTGGAAGGGGAACTACGAGCAGTACTTC. Translation: CASSQGDWKGNYEQYF. The chain employs TRBV4-2 and TRBJ2-7, with a weak D call TRBD2 (6 bases). Germline V gene data show CDR1 as LGHNA and CDR2 as YNFKEQ. The CDR3 is made up of 16 amino acids. The V end was cut by 1 base, the J end by 3 bases, with 16 bases between.

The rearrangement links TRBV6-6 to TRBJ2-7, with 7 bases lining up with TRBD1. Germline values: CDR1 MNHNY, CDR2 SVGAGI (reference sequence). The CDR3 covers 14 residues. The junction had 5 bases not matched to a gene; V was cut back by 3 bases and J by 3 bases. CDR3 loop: CASSYPGQHYEQYF. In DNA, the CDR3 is TGTGCCAGCAGTTATCCGGGACAGCACTACGAGCAGTACTTC.

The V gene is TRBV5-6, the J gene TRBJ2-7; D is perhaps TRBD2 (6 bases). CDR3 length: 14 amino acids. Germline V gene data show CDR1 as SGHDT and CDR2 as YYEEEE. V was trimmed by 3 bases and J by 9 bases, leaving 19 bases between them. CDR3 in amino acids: CASSSGGTVWGQYF. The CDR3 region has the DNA TGTGCCAGCAGCTCTGGCGGGACCGTTTGGGGGCAGTACTTC.

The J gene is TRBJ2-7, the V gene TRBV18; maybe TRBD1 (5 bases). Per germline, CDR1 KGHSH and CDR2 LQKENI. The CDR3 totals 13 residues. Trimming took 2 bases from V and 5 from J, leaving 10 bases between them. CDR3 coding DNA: TGTGCCAGCTCACCATTTGGGGCCGACGAGCAGTACTTC. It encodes CASSPFGADEQYF.

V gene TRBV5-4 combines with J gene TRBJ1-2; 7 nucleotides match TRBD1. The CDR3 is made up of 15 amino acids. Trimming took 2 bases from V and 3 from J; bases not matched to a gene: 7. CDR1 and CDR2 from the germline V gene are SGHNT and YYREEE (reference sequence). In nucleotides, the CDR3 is TGTGCCAGCAGCTTCACAGGGGCCCGGGACTATGGCTACACCTTC. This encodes CASSFTGARDYGYTF.

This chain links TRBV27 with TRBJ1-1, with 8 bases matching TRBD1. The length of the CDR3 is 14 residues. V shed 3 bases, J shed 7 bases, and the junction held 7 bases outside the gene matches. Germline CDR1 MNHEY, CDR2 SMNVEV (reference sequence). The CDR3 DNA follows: TGTGCCAGCAGTTTCGGACAGGGAGGAGTTGAAGCTTTCTTT. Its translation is CASSFGQGGVEAFF.

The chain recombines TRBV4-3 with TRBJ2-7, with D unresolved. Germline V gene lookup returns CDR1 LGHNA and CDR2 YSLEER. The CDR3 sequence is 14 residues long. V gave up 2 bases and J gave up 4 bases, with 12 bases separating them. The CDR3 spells CASSQLLADYEQYF. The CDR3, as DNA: TGCGCCAGCAGCCAACTCTTAGCTGATTACGAGCAGTACTTC.

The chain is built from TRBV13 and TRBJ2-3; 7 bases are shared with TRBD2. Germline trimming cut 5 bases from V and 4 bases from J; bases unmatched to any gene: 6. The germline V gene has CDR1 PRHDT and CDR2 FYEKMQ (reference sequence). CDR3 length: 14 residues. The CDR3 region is CASSRGAGADTQYF. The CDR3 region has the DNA TGTGCCAGCAGCCGAGGGGCGGGGGCAGATACGCAGTATTTT.

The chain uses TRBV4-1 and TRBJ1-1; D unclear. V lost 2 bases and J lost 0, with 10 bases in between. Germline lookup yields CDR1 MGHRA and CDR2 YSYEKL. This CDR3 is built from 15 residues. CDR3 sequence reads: CASSQFEAMNTEAFF. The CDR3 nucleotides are TGCGCCAGCAGCCAATTTGAGGCTATGAACACTGAAGCTTTCTTT.

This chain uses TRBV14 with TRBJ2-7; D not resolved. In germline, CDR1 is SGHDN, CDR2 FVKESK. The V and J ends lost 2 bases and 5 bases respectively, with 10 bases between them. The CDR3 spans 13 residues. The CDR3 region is CASSQNTHHEQYF. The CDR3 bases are TGTGCCAGCAGCCAAAACACACACCACGAGCAGTACTTC.

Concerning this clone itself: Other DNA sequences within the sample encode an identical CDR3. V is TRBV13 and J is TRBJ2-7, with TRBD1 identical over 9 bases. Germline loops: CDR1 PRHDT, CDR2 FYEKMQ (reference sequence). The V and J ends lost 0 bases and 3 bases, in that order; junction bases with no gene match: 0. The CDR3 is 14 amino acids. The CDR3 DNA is TGTGCCAGCAGCTTAGGGACAGGGGGCTACGAGCAGTACTTC. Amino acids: CASSLGTGGYEQYF.

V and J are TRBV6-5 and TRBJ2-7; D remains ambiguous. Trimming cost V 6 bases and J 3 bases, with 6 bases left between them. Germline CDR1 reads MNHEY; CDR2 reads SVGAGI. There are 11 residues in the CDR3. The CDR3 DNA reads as TGTGCCAGCAGCTTCTACTACGAGCAGTACTTC. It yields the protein CASSFYYEQYF.

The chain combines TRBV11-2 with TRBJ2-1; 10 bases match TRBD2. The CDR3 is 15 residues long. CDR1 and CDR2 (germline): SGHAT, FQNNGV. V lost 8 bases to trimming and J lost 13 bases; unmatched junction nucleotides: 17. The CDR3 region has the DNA TGTGCCAGCCGCCATGGGGCTAGCGGGAGTGAGGTTCAGTTCTTC. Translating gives CASRHGASGSEVQFF.

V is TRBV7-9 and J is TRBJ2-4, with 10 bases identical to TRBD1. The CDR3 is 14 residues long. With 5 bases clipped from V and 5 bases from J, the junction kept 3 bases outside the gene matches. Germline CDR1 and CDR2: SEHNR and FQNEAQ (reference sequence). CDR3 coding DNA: TGTGCCAGCAGCCCCGGGACAGGGGAAAACATTCAGTACTTC. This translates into CASSPGTGENIQYF.